This TCR beta chain stems from a study of cytomegalovirus exposure and HLA in healthy donors. At the level of the study: In an earlier analysis, 90 million to 130 million unique TCR beta sequences were found from some 200 million T cells. HLA-typed donors contributed about 85 million unique TCRs, which were held in an early data release.

The study, taken as a whole, reports: CMV serostatus was the sole immune exposure information available. Sequencing likely produced, as an artifact, a cluster of highly shared sequence variants.

Worth noting for this clone: Its antigen is still unknown.

This CDR3 spans 14 amino acids. V was cut by 2 bases and J by 4 bases, with 11 bases left in between. The germline V gene encodes CDR1 SGHNT and CDR2 YENEEA. PCR involved 60 Vbeta and 13 Jbeta primers. Assay: immunoSEQ multiplex PCR; the TCRdb copy retains only in-frame clones and omits some. The sample lists fewer than 250,000 clones, roughly 80% seen once, with 2.9% in the top ten. The source material was PBMCs. The chain couples TRBV11-3 to TRBJ2-5; D may be TRBD2 (5 bases). The origin of this receptor is a man under 40 in good health and CMV-seronegative. The CDR3 sequence: CASSLSTGGETQYF. Here the CDR3 DNA reads TGTGCCAGCAGCTTATCAACTGGAGGAGAGACCCAGTACTTC.